Listed here are 26 T cell receptor beta chains from one sample, sequenced in a study of T cell responses to AZD1222 COVID-19 vaccine. Clones were sequenced by immunoSEQ multiplex PCR, and TCRdb holds only the in-frame ones, with some missing. Among approximately 85,000 clones listed, 80% to 90% were seen once. The specimen comprised peripheral blood, sampled on day 0 of AZD1222 vaccination. The source is an adult in good health.

This sequence joins TRBV11-1 and TRBJ1-1; D possibly corresponds to TRBD1 (6 bases). This CDR3 region has 15 residues. The V end lost 4 bases, the J end lost 1 base, and 13 bases lay between the germline ends. Germline V gene sequence: CDR1 SGHAT, CDR2 FQDESV (reference sequence). The CDR3 spells CASSSRGHTNTEAFF. The CDR3, as DNA: TGTGCCAGCAGCTCCAGGGGCCATACGAACACTGAAGCTTTCTTT.

The V call is TRBV19, the J call TRBJ2-7; possibly TRBD2 for D (6 bases). Between the trimmed V and J ends, which lost 5 bases and 1 base, there was a span of 12 bases. Germline V CDR1 and CDR2: LNHDA, SQIVND (reference sequence). The CDR3 consists of 14 residues. The CDR3 sequence: CASSRGLRSYEQYF. Here the CDR3 DNA reads TGTGCCAGTAGTCGGGGACTCCGATCCTACGAGCAGTACTTC.

This clone was found once. This sequence joins TRBV7-2 and TRBJ1-3; 9 bases are a match to TRBD1. Germline V lookup: CDR1 SGHTA, CDR2 FQGNSA. With V trimmed by 1 base and J by 4 bases, 2 bases remained unmatched. CDR3 length: 15 amino acids. The CDR3 is CASSLGTGVGNTIYF. Written as DNA, the CDR3 is TGTGCCAGCAGCTTAGGGACAGGGGTCGGAAACACCATATATTTT.

This chain links TRBV29-1 with TRBJ2-5; 7 bases match TRBD2. With 0 bases clipped from V and 6 bases from J, the junction kept 13 bases outside the gene matches. CDR1 and CDR2 (germline): SQVTM, ANQGSEA. The CDR3 sequence is 16 residues long. CDR3 bases: TGCAGCGTTGAAGATTTGGGGAGCGGGACTCTGAAGACCCAGTACTTC. Its protein is CSVEDLGSGTLKTQYF. The entire variable domain, with the rest obtained from reference TRBV29-1 and TRBJ2-5, is as follows: SAVISQKPSRDICQRGTSLTIQCQVDSQVTMMFWYRQQPGQSLTLIATANQGSEATYESGFVIDKFPISRPNLTFSTLTVSNMSPEDSSIYLCSVEDLGSGTLKTQYFGPGTRLLVL.

The chain recombines TRBV11-2 with TRBJ1-5; D not resolved. Germline V gene data show CDR1 as SGHAT and CDR2 as FQNNGV. V was shortened by 0 bases and J by 6 bases, with 3 bases between the two germline ends. This CDR3 spans 12 amino acids. DNA for the CDR3: TGTGCCAGCAGCTTAGAAGGTCAGCCCCAGCATTTT. It specifies CASSLEGQPQHF.

The chain has TRBV24-1 and TRBJ1-1; 9 bases are shared with TRBD1. The CDR3 is 11 residues long. The V segment lost 9 bases and the J segment 12 bases; nucleotides outside the gene matches: 7. Germline lookup yields CDR1 KGHDR and CDR2 SFDVKD. In nucleotides, the CDR3 is TGTGCCACCGCACGGGACAGGGAGTCTTTCTTT. Translation gives CATARDRESFF.

The J gene is TRBJ1-4, the V gene TRBV19; weak D call: TRBD1 (5 bases). Trimming stripped 6 bases from V and 8 bases from J, with 19 bases between. The CDR3 extends over 15 amino acids. Per germline, CDR1 LNHDA and CDR2 SQIVND (reference sequence). In DNA, the CDR3 is TGTGCCAGTAGCCCCGGGGGGATCTATGGCGAAAAACTGTTTTTT. Residues: CASSPGGIYGEKLFF. The variable domain in full, completed from reference TRBV19 and TRBJ1-4, reads DGGITQSPKYLFRKEGQNVTLSCEQNLNHDAMYWYRQDPGQGLRLIYYSQIVNDFQKGDIAEGYSVSREKKESFPLTVTSAQKNPTAFYLCASSPGGIYGEKLFFGSGTQLSVL.

The chain employs TRBV28 and TRBJ2-1; 7 bases are shared with TRBD2. The CDR3 totals 14 residues. Germline-derived CDR1 and CDR2 are MDHEN and SYDVKM. Trimming cost V 7 bases and J 2 bases; bases outside gene matches: 5. CDR3 sequence reads: CASNGGSPYNEQFF. The CDR3 DNA reads TGTGCCAGCAACGGCGGGAGCCCCTACAATGAGCAGTTCTTC.

This clone has just a few counts. Its ends do not fully match the called genes, so a read error is possible. The chain couples TRBV7-7 to TRBJ2-1; tentatively, D is TRBD1 (6 bases). CDR3 size: 14 residues. Germline V gene data show CDR1 as SSHAT and CDR2 as FNYEAQ (reference sequence). CDR3 DNA: TGTGCTAGCAGCTTAGGGGACACCGATTCGGAGCAGTTCTTC. Its translation is CASSLGDTDSEQFF.

V is TRBV4-2 and J is TRBJ2-7; either TRBD1 or TRBD2 may fit D (6 bases each). The V and J ends lost 3 bases and 1 base respectively, with 10 bases between them. Germline V CDR1 and CDR2: LGHNA, YNFKEQ. CDR3 size: 14 residues. CDR3: CASSQGGGSYEQYF. The DNA of the CDR3 is TGTGCCAGCAGCCAGGGGGGCGGTTCCTACGAGCAGTACTTC.

The table lists this clone with a few counts. The chain recombines TRBV27 with TRBJ2-3, with D uncertain. V was trimmed by 8 bases and J by 2 bases, leaving 5 bases between them. In germline, CDR1 is MNHEY, CDR2 SMNVEV (reference sequence). The CDR3 spans 11 residues. The CDR3 nucleotides read TGTGCCAGCGGCTACACAGATACGCAGTATTTT. Amino acid sequence: CASGYTDTQYF.

This clone was observed a single time. The chain is built from TRBV27 and TRBJ2-1, with 12 bases identical to TRBD2. Germline lookup yields CDR1 MNHEY and CDR2 SMNVEV (reference sequence). The trim removed 8 bases at V and 4 bases at J, leaving 12 bases unmatched. There are 17 residues in the CDR3. DNA for the CDR3: TGTGCCAGCGGATTTAGAAGACTAGCGGGAGAGTACAATGAGCAGTTCTTC. Translated: CASGFRRLAGEYNEQFF.

The chain combines TRBV30 with TRBJ1-2, with D perhaps TRBD1 (6 bases). The CDR3 runs 13 residues. Trimming stripped 2 bases from V and 4 bases from J, with 11 bases between. CDR1 is GTSNPN and CDR2 is SVGIG in the germline V gene (reference sequence). CDR3 in amino acids: CAWSRDIFYGYTF. The CDR3 nucleotides are TGTGCCTGGAGTCGGGACATCTTCTATGGCTACACCTTC.

The sample holds a few counts of this clone. The CDR3 reads CASRDRGSDYGYTF. The CDR3, as DNA: TGTGCCAGCAGAGACAGGGGTTCAGACTATGGCTACACCTTC. The gene calls are TRBV7-9 and TRBJ1-2; 8 bases agree with TRBD1. The CDR3 runs to 14 residues. The germline gives CDR1 SEHNR, CDR2 FQNEAQ (reference sequence). V was pared by 6 bases and J by 3 bases, with 6 bases of the junction left unmatched.

Only a few counts were recorded for this clone. The rearrangement links TRBV24-1 to TRBJ2-3; 9 bases are a match to TRBD1. The V and J ends lost 9 bases and 0 bases, in that order; junction bases with no gene match: 6. Germline CDR1 KGHDR, CDR2 SFDVKD. This CDR3 is 15 amino acids long. CDR3: CATSSGTGSTDTQYF. The DNA for the CDR3 is TGTGCCACCTCTTCCGGGACAGGGAGCACAGATACGCAGTATTTT.

The chain recombines TRBV19 with TRBJ2-2; D is possibly TRBD1 (5 bases). V was clipped by 3 bases and J by 7 bases, with 12 bases between them. The CDR3 is 14 amino acids. CDR1 and CDR2 from the germline V gene are LNHDA and SQIVND (reference sequence). The CDR3 loop is CASSIQGKDGELFF. The DNA of the CDR3 is TGTGCCAGTAGTATTCAGGGAAAAGACGGGGAGCTGTTTTTT.

Here the CDR3 DNA reads TGTGCCTGGAGTGTTCGGAGCGGGGGGACCGGGTACGAGCAGTACTTC. Translating it yields CAWSVRSGGTGYEQYF. This chain joins TRBV30 and TRBJ2-7, with 9 bases lining up with TRBD2. This CDR3 comprises 16 residues. Germline loops: CDR1 GTSNPN, CDR2 SVGIG (reference sequence). J gave up 4 bases and V 0 bases, and 10 bases lay outside the gene matches. Using reference TRBV30 and TRBJ2-7 for the parts outside the CDR3, the full variable domain is SQTIHQWPATLVQPVGSPLSLECTVEGTSNPNLYWYRQAAGRGLQLLFYSVGIGQISSEVPQNLSASRPQDRQFILSSKKLLLSDSGFYLCAWSVRSGGTGYEQYFGPGTRLTVT.

This rearrangement joins TRBV28 to TRBJ1-4; D not resolved. The CDR3 consists of 18 residues. Trimming cost V 3 bases and J 1 base, with 18 bases left between them. Germline loops: CDR1 MDHEN, CDR2 SYDVKM. The CDR3 spells CASSFEWGLEKTNEKLFF. The DNA of the CDR3 is TGTGCCAGCAGTTTCGAATGGGGTTTGGAGAAAACTAATGAAAAACTGTTTTTT.

The V gene is TRBV18, the J gene TRBJ2-2; no reliable D call. Germline V gene lookup returns CDR1 KGHSH and CDR2 LQKENI. The CDR3 loop spans 13 amino acids. Trimming took off 6 bases at V and 0 bases at J, with 5 bases between the two ends. CDR3 DNA: TGTGCCAGCTCGCCCGCGAACACCGGGGAGCTGTTTTTT. Protein sequence: CASSPANTGELFF. Combining the CDR3 with reference TRBV18 and TRBJ2-2 gives the whole variable domain NAGVMQNPRHLVRRRGQEARLRCSPMKGHSHVYWYRQLPEEGLKFMVYLQKENIIDESGMPKERFSAEFPKEGPSILRIQQVVRGDSAAYFCASSPANTGELFFGEGSRLTVL.

The chain combines TRBV28 with TRBJ1-2; TRBD1 matches 9 bases. CDR3 size: 14 residues. The trim removed 4 bases at V and 4 bases at J, leaving 4 bases unmatched. CDR1 and CDR2 (germline): MDHEN, SYDVKM. Written as DNA, the CDR3 is TGTGCCAGCAGTTGGGGGACAGGGCTCTATGGCTACACCTTC. Residues: CASSWGTGLYGYTF.

This chain connects TRBV19 to TRBJ2-3; 7 positions match TRBD2. The CDR3 sequence is 15 residues long. The trim removed 6 bases at V and 0 bases at J, leaving 6 bases unmatched. CDR1 is LNHDA and CDR2 is SQIVND in the germline V gene (reference sequence). CDR3 amino acids: CASRAPGGSTDTQYF. Written as DNA, the CDR3 is TGTGCCAGTAGAGCCCCCGGGGGGAGCACAGATACGCAGTATTTT. Full variable domain (outside the CDR3, taken from reference TRBV19 and TRBJ2-3): DGGITQSPKYLFRKEGQNVTLSCEQNLNHDAMYWYRQDPGQGLRLIYYSQIVNDFQKGDIAEGYSVSREKKESFPLTVTSAQKNPTAFYLCASRAPGGSTDTQYFGPGTRLTVL.

The chain employs TRBV2 and TRBJ1-1; D is perhaps TRBD1 (5 bases). The germline gives CDR1 SNHLY, CDR2 FYNNEI. The CDR3 consists of 13 residues. The V end lost 3 bases, the J end lost 4 bases, and 9 bases lay between the germline ends. The CDR3 loop is CASSEAGPTEAFF. CDR3 nucleotide sequence: TGTGCCAGCAGTGAGGCAGGGCCCACTGAAGCTTTCTTT.

This clone has just one count. CDR3 in amino acids: CASSYSGPNTGELFF. As DNA, the CDR3 is TGTGCCAGCAGCTATAGCGGTCCGAACACCGGGGAGCTGTTTTTT. J is TRBJ2-2 and V is TRBV5-4; D might be TRBD2 (6 bases). V dropped 3 bases and J dropped 0 bases, with 9 bases sitting between them. The CDR3 is 15 amino acids. Germline V CDR1 and CDR2: SGHNT, YYREEE (reference sequence).

This chain connects TRBV30 to TRBJ2-7; D is ambiguous. Deletions cut 4 bases from V and 7 bases from J, with 29 bases between. This CDR3 spans 17 amino acids. From germline, CDR1 is GTSNPN and CDR2 SVGIG (reference sequence). CDR3 DNA: TGTGCCTGGATTAAAGGTTTGTCAGTGCAGTGTTCGAGGGAGCAGTACTTC. It encodes CAWIKGLSVQCSREQYF.

The chain's CDR3 is CASSGGLAGGYNEQFF. In DNA, the CDR3 is TGTGCCAGCAGCGGGGGACTAGCGGGAGGTTACAATGAGCAGTTCTTC. The V and J genes are TRBV9 and TRBJ2-1; 15 positions agree with TRBD2. Trimming cost V 3 bases and J 4 bases; bases outside gene matches: 2. Germline V gene lookup returns CDR1 SGDLS and CDR2 YYNGEE. This CDR3 region has 16 residues.

The chain couples TRBV5-4 to TRBJ2-2, with D tentatively TRBD2 (7 bases). Trimming removed 4 bases from V and 2 bases from J, with 15 bases in between. This CDR3 region has 16 residues. The germline gives CDR1 SGHNT, CDR2 YYREEE (reference sequence). The CDR3 nucleotides are TGTGCCAGCAGCCAGGGGACGGGGGGTAACACCGGGGAGCTGTTTTTT. Protein sequence: CASSQGTGGNTGELFF.